This record looks at one T cell receptor (beta chain) sequence and its context. The data stem from a study of naive and memory T cell subsets. The CDR3 has 15 amino acids. Germline assignment: CDR1 MNHEY and CDR2 SVGEGT. V was pared by 6 bases and J by 8 bases, with 12 bases of the junction left unmatched. The beta constant-region primer was an equimolar mix of two oligonucleotides covering TRBC1 and TRBC2. TCRdb redid the calling of the UMI-ligation and nested PCR reads with MiXCR, one entry per CDR3 protein. Seen here are under 100,000 distinct CDR3 sequences, 7% observed once, and the top ten hold more than 1.5%.

This clonotype originated in a human donor in good health. Material: central memory CD4+ T cells from blood. This chain joins TRBV6-2 or TRBV6-3 and TRBJ2-1; TRBD2 aligns across 8 bases. This chain's CDR3 is CASRTGSGGSHEQFF. The CDR3 DNA reads as TGTGCCAGCAGGACGGGAAGCGGGGGATCACATGAGCAGTTCTTC.